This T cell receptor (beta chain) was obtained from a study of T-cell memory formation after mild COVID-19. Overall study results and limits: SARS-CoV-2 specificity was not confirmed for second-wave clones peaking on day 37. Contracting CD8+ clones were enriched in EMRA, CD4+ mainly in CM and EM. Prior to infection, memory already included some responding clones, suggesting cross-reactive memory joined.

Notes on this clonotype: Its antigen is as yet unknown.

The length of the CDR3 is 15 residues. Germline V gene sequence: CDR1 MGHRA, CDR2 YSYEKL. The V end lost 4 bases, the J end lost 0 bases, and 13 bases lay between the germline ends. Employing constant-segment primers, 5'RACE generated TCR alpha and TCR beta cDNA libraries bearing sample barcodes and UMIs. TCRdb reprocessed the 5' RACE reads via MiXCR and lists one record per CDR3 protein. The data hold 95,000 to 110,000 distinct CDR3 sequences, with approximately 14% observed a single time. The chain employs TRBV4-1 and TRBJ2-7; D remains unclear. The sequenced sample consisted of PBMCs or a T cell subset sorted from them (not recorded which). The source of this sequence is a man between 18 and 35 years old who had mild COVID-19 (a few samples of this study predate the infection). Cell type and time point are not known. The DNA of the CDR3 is TGCGCCAGCAGCCGGAGCTCCGGTGCCTCCTACGAGCAGTACTTC. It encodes CASSRSSGASYEQYF.